The rows below give T cell receptor beta chains drawn from one sample of a study of Graves' ophthalmopathy and Graves' hyperthyroidism. A single record per CDR3 protein comes from TCRdb applying MiXCR to the multiplex PCR reads. The data contain roughly 230,000 distinct CDR3 sequences, 20% to 25% of them singletons. Sequenced material: peripheral blood. The receptors stem from a woman in her fifties or sixties with Graves' ophthalmopathy. Each CDR3 is given with its conserved first and last residue.

TRBV19	TRBJ1-1	CASSIVGAEAFF
TRBV20-1	TRBJ2-7	CSATPSGRAYAYEQYF
TRBV30	TRBJ2-7	CAWSLLGGTSYEQYF
TRBV27	TRBJ2-5	CASSYGSGTQETQYF
TRBV7-9	TRBJ2-7	CASSWDPRGEQYF
TRBV11-3	TRBJ2-2	CASSSGTGETGELFF
TRBV7-9	TRBJ1-1	CASSSWTGENTEAFF
TRBV7-8	TRBJ2-7	CASSLGQGGGLEQYF
TRBV6-1	TRBJ1-2	CASGGFLDGYTF
TRBV29-1	TRBJ1-3	CSAGTGTGNTIYF
TRBV19	TRBJ2-5	CASSMDREETQYF
TRBV5-1	TRBJ2-7	CASGRDGIYEQYF
TRBV24-1	TRBJ2-1	CATSGPGQGLLNEQFF
TRBV6-5	TRBJ1-5	CASSPQHVRQPQHF
TRBV27	TRBJ2-6	CASSLWQTGANVLTF
TRBV6-2/TRBV6-3	TRBJ1-5	CASSPRTGQPQHF
TRBV11-2	TRBJ1-1	CASSLEMGTMNTEAFF
TRBV19	TRBJ1-2	CASSIAVQRAGYTF
TRBV20-1	TRBJ1-1	CSARQQSGTMNTEAFF
TRBV24-1	TRBJ2-5	CATSDPQRLAQYF